This T cell receptor (beta chain) was recovered during a study of OX40 agonist ivuxolimab in advanced cancers. V was trimmed by 2 bases and J by 0 bases, leaving 11 bases between them. The CDR3 contains 16 residues. Germline V gene lookup returns CDR1 KGHSH and CDR2 LQKENI. Measured with immunoSEQ multiplex PCR; TCRdb has only the in-frame clones, and not every one. The sample records around 70,000 clones, over 80% being singletons. Sequencing used CD4+ or CD8+ T cells sorted from blood, obtained in a trial of the OX40 agonist ivuxolimab. This chain links TRBV18 with TRBJ2-1, with a weak D call TRBD1 (5 bases). The TCR sequence derives from an adult with an advanced solid tumor such as melanoma, head and neck, liver or kidney cancer. CDR3 protein: CASSPTRQSSYNEQFF. In DNA, the CDR3 is TGTGCCAGCTCACCAACCCGACAGAGCTCCTACAATGAGCAGTTCTTC.